What follows describes a single T cell receptor (beta chain). Its antigen is as yet unknown. These data belong to a study of T cell responses to AZD1222 COVID-19 vaccine. Overall study findings and caveats: The donors showed a predominance of white British ancestry and of females, with possible underestimation of clonal diversity.

Clones were read by immunoSEQ multiplex PCR, and TCRdb kept only the in-frame ones, dropping some. The sample contains 90,000 to 150,000 clones, 70% to 90% of which appear only once. CDR1 is DFQATT and CDR2 is SNEGSKA in the germline V gene (reference sequence). With 3 bases removed from V and 4 bases from J, the gap between germline ends came to 12 bases. CDR3 length: 13 amino acids. This TCR came from an adult in good health. The sequences come from peripheral blood, collected on day 0 of AZD1222 vaccination. This chain connects TRBV20-1 to TRBJ1-1; a possible D gene is TRBD1 (5 bases). Written as DNA, the CDR3 is TGCAGTGCTAGTAACAGGCCGGGCACTGAAGCTTTCTTT. Residues: CSASNRPGTEAFF.